This note documents a single TCR beta chain sequence. What it binds is not known. This record comes from a study of shared clonotypes between healthy human individuals. Study-wide points: Sampling included only blood; tissue repertoires likely differ. Between a handful of donors, naive CD4 clonotypes were shared at a level of about 5%. Depth was large, yet rarefaction showed that sorted-subset sequencing was incomplete.

This CDR3 is 14 amino acids long. Trimming cost V 6 bases and J 2 bases; bases outside gene matches: 7. CDR1 SQVTM and CDR2 ANQGSEA come from the germline V gene. Some clones are missing from TCRdb's copy, which holds only in-frame ones; the method was immunoSEQ multiplex PCR. The sample holds fewer than 1 million clones, roughly 96% seen once. Terminally differentiated effector memory CD45RA+ cells were excluded by CCR7 positive selection of CD45RO-negative cells. J is TRBJ1-5 and V is TRBV29-1; 7 nucleotides agree with TRBD1. Sequenced material: naive CD8+ T cells sorted from blood. This clonotype originated in a man aged 30 to 39 in good health. For the CDR3, the DNA is TGCAGCGTGCGGACAGGTACTGGCAATCAGCCCCAGCATTTT. Translating it yields CSVRTGTGNQPQHF.